This T cell receptor beta chain was obtained from a study of PD-L1 blockade in urothelial cancer. Study-level information: Analysis of the blood was performed 3 weeks (second dose) and 6 weeks after treatment start.

This CDR3 is built from 16 residues. Germline-derived CDR1 and CDR2 are KGHSH and LQKENI. Trimming took 2 bases from V and 2 from J; bases not matched to a gene: 2. Produced via immunoSEQ multiplex PCR; TCRdb's table is partial and in-frame only. The sample lists about 80,000 clones; 87% were seen once. V usage is TRBV18 and J usage is TRBJ2-3, with 12 bases fitting TRBD2. This receptor was obtained from a woman in her seventies with urothelial cancer. Here the sequenced sample was PBMCs, taken around atezolizumab (anti-PD-L1) treatment. The CDR3 bases are TGTGCCAGCTCACCAAGACTAGCGGGAGACACAGATACGCAGTATTTT. Translated, it gives CASSPRLAGDTDTQYF.